This is a list of T cell receptor beta chains from one sample in a study of shared clonotypes between healthy human individuals. Some clones are missing from TCRdb's copy, which holds only in-frame ones; the method was immunoSEQ multiplex PCR. The table shows roughly 500,000 clones, with about 96% occurring only once. Sequencing input: naive CD4+ T cells sorted from blood. The receptors shown here come from a woman in her 30s in good health. The CDR3 runs from the conserved cysteine through the conserved F or W. Fields, in order: D gene, clone size, V gene, J gene, CDR3 protein, CDR3 DNA. A D gene is named only where the DNA matches it firmly. Clone size appears in some rows only: once, few, many, or a class for an expanded clone.

d_gene: TRBD1
abundance: NA
v_gene: TRBV6-1
j_gene: TRBJ1-2
CDR3aa: CASRDTGVSYGYTF
CDR3nt: TGTGCCAGCAGGGATACAGGGGTGAGCTATGGCTACACCTTC

d_gene: NA
abundance: NA
v_gene: TRBV28
j_gene: TRBJ1-1
CDR3aa: CASRSRGWTEAFF
CDR3nt: TGTGCCAGCCGATCAAGGGGCTGGACTGAAGCTTTCTTT

d_gene: NA
abundance: NA
v_gene: TRBV5-1
j_gene: TRBJ2-1
CDR3aa: CASAPGSHNEQFF
CDR3nt: TGCGCCAGCGCTCCGGGCAGCCACAATGAGCAGTTCTTC

d_gene: NA
abundance: NA
v_gene: TRBV2
j_gene: TRBJ2-5
CDR3aa: CASSEAEVVETQYF
CDR3nt: TGTGCCAGCAGTGAAGCGGAGGTCGTAGAGACCCAGTACTTC

d_gene: TRBD2
abundance: NA
v_gene: TRBV5-6
j_gene: TRBJ2-7
CDR3aa: CASKSHGLAGYEQYF
CDR3nt: TGTGCCAGCAAGTCCCATGGACTAGCGGGTTACGAGCAGTACTTC

d_gene: NA
abundance: NA
v_gene: TRBV28
j_gene: TRBJ1-2
CDR3aa: CASRADRIYGYTF
CDR3nt: TGTGCCAGCAGGGCCGACAGGATCTATGGCTACACCTTC

d_gene: NA
abundance: once
v_gene: TRBV28
j_gene: TRBJ1-2
CDR3aa: CASRPSTGVGYTF
CDR3nt: TGTGCCAGCAGACCTTCTACCGGGGTGGGCTACACCTTC

d_gene: TRBD1
abundance: NA
v_gene: TRBV6-5
j_gene: TRBJ2-2
CDR3aa: CASSGTENTGELFF
CDR3nt: TGTGCCAGCAGTGGGACAGAGAACACCGGGGAGCTGTTTTTT

d_gene: TRBD1
abundance: NA
v_gene: TRBV6-5
j_gene: TRBJ2-1
CDR3aa: CASNRGRSWDEQFF
CDR3nt: TGTGCCAGCAATAGGGGGCGTTCATGGGATGAGCAGTTCTTC

d_gene: TRBD2
abundance: NA
v_gene: TRBV6-6
j_gene: TRBJ2-7
CDR3aa: CASSYSGLAAYEQYF
CDR3nt: TGTGCCAGCAGTTACTCCGGACTAGCGGCTTACGAGCAGTACTTC

d_gene: NA
abundance: NA
v_gene: TRBV29-1
j_gene: TRBJ1-1
CDR3aa: CSVPGNTEAFF
CDR3nt: TGCAGCGTGCCGGGTAACACTGAAGCTTTCTTT

d_gene: TRBD2
abundance: NA
v_gene: TRBV19
j_gene: TRBJ2-3
CDR3aa: CASSITAGEPDTQYF
CDR3nt: TGTGCCAGTAGTATAACGGCGGGAGAGCCAGATACGCAGTATTTT

d_gene: TRBD2
abundance: once
v_gene: TRBV11-2
j_gene: TRBJ2-1
CDR3aa: CASSPRPAGDEQFF
CDR3nt: TGTGCCAGCAGCCCCAGGCCGGCGGGGGATGAGCAGTTCTTC

d_gene: NA
abundance: NA
v_gene: TRBV5-1
j_gene: TRBJ1-6
CDR3aa: CASSPGTVEASYNSPLHF
CDR3nt: TGCGCCAGCAGCCCGGGGACCGTAGAAGCGTCCTATAATTCACCCCTCCACTTT

d_gene: TRBD1
abundance: NA
v_gene: TRBV5-1
j_gene: TRBJ2-7
CDR3aa: CASSLGQGAVF
CDR3nt: TGCGCCAGCAGCTTGGGACAGGGAGCCGTGTTC

d_gene: TRBD1
abundance: NA
v_gene: TRBV28
j_gene: TRBJ2-7
CDR3aa: CASRGAGTGLVYEQYF
CDR3nt: TGTGCCAGCAGGGGGGCCGGGACAGGGTTGGTCTACGAGCAGTACTTC

d_gene: NA
abundance: NA
v_gene: TRBV19
j_gene: TRBJ1-4
CDR3aa: CASSIGVDEKLFF
CDR3nt: TGTGCCAGTAGTATTGGGGTGGATGAAAAACTGTTTTTT

d_gene: NA
abundance: NA
v_gene: TRBV29-1
j_gene: TRBJ2-7
CDR3aa: CSALSASSYEQYF
CDR3nt: TGCAGCGCCTTAAGCGCTAGCTCCTACGAGCAGTACTTC

d_gene: NA
abundance: NA
v_gene: TRBV6-6
j_gene: TRBJ2-7
CDR3aa: CASSYEEGTGKYF
CDR3nt: TGTGCCAGCAGTTACGAGGAAGGGACGGGGAAGTACTTC

d_gene: NA
abundance: NA
v_gene: TRBV5-4
j_gene: TRBJ2-6
CDR3aa: CASSRRSSGANVLTF
CDR3nt: TGTGCCAGCAGCCGTCGGTCGTCTGGGGCCAACGTCCTGACTTTC

d_gene: NA
abundance: NA
v_gene: TRBV11-2
j_gene: TRBJ1-3
CDR3aa: CASSPGADGNTIYF
CDR3nt: TGTGCCAGCAGCCCGGGAGCGGACGGAAACACCATATATTTT

d_gene: NA
abundance: NA
v_gene: TRBV9
j_gene: TRBJ2-7
CDR3aa: CASSVQSGPNYEQYF
CDR3nt: TGTGCCAGCAGCGTACAATCCGGACCAAACTACGAGCAGTACTTC

d_gene: NA
abundance: NA
v_gene: TRBV29-1
j_gene: TRBJ2-7
CDR3aa: CSVNWSYEQYF
CDR3nt: TGCAGCGTTAACTGGAGCTACGAGCAGTACTTC

d_gene: NA
abundance: NA
v_gene: TRBV21-1
j_gene: TRBJ2-7
CDR3aa: CASRRTGTDSYEQYF
CDR3nt: TGTGCCAGCAGAAGGACAGGGACAGACTCCTACGAGCAGTACTTC

d_gene: TRBD1
abundance: once
v_gene: TRBV6-1
j_gene: TRBJ1-2
CDR3aa: CASRGRGRGYGYTF
CDR3nt: TGTGCCAGCAGAGGCAGGGGGCGCGGCTATGGCTACACCTTC

d_gene: NA
abundance: NA
v_gene: TRBV10-1
j_gene: TRBJ1-1
CDR3aa: CASSDGAGVTEAFF
CDR3nt: TGCGCCAGCAGTGACGGGGCTGGTGTCACTGAAGCTTTCTTT

d_gene: NA
abundance: NA
v_gene: TRBV29-1
j_gene: TRBJ1-5
CDR3aa: CSPRLLNQPQHF
CDR3nt: TGCAGTCCCAGACTCCTTAATCAGCCCCAGCATTTT

d_gene: NA
abundance: NA
v_gene: TRBV28
j_gene: TRBJ1-2
CDR3aa: CASSFIGQRGYTF
CDR3nt: TGTGCCAGCAGTTTTATCGGGCAGCGGGGCTACACCTTC

d_gene: NA
abundance: NA
v_gene: TRBV29-1
j_gene: TRBJ2-1
CDR3aa: CSVESAISYNEQFF
CDR3nt: TGCAGCGTTGAATCCGCTATCTCCTACAATGAGCAGTTCTTC

d_gene: TRBD2
abundance: NA
v_gene: TRBV6-1
j_gene: TRBJ2-7
CDR3aa: CASGLAGGFNEQYF
CDR3nt: TGTGCCAGCGGACTAGCGGGGGGTTTTAACGAGCAGTACTTC

d_gene: NA
abundance: NA
v_gene: TRBV28
j_gene: TRBJ2-7
CDR3aa: CASSLRRRVGLYEQYF
CDR3nt: TGTGCCAGCAGTTTACGTCGACGGGTAGGATTGTACGAGCAGTACTTC